This T cell receptor beta chain was documented in a study of metastatic and nonmetastatic thyroid tumors. The CDR3 covers 18 residues. From germline, CDR1 is MNHNS and CDR2 SASEGT. V shed 4 bases and J 2 bases; nucleotides not matched to a gene: 9. Relative to its sample, this clone is medium-sized. Its target is unknown. The study, taken as a whole, reports: Significantly higher TCR beta diversity was reportedly seen in malignant thyroid tumors than benign nodules, in blood and tumor.

As originally analysed: Variation in CDR3 across clinicopathological groups served as the basis for constructing a distant-metastasis classifier in papillary thyroid cancer. TCRdb re-called the PCR reads with MiXCR. These V and J calls derive from TCRdb rather than the authors' analysis. The profile shows more than 9,000 clones, 28% of them singletons. Every patient underwent thyroid surgery untreated. The sequencing sample was made of tumor tissue. The gene calls are TRBV6-1 and TRBJ1-5; 12 nucleotides match TRBD1. The receptor was derived from a male donor with papillary thyroid cancer or a benign thyroid nodule (not recorded which). Some clones in this sample may be carry-over from other donors' samples. CDR3 residues: CASSAGTGGVGGNQPQHF. The CDR3 DNA reads as TGTGCCAGCAGTGCAGGGACAGGGGGCGTAGGGGGCAATCAGCCCCAGCATTTT.